This T cell receptor beta chain was obtained from a study of blood T cell repertoires in COVID-19. Looking at the study overall: Sample material is recorded as cDNA or gDNA derived from T cells, B-cell-depleted T cells, or PBMCs.

CDR1 is SGDLS and CDR2 is YYNGEE in the germline V gene. The length of the CDR3 is 16 residues. V gave up 2 bases and J gave up 4 bases; unmatched junction bases: 8. Generated by immunoSEQ multiplex PCR, the TCRdb table keeps only in-frame clones and is missing some. The sample contains roughly 300,000 clones, roughly 80% of which appear only once. The sample comprised peripheral blood. The J gene is TRBJ1-2, the V gene TRBV9, with TRBD1 matching over 10 bases. The clonotype was recovered from a human donor with COVID-19, enrolled during active disease. The donor label of this sample is uncertain. CDR3 residues: CASSVEGTGVVYGYTF. For the CDR3, the DNA is TGTGCCAGCAGCGTCGAAGGGACAGGGGTAGTCTATGGCTACACCTTC.